Below, 32 T cell receptor beta chains from the same sample are listed, as sequenced in a study of human thymus T cells. Assay used: immunoSEQ multiplex PCR; TCRdb lists only in-frame clones, some missing. The sample has tens of thousands of clones; about 93% are singletons. The sequencing sample was made of blood. These receptors were taken from a boy in the first two years of life with a congenital heart defect but otherwise immunologically healthy.

This clone has a single count. This chain connects TRBV19 to TRBJ2-7, with 7 bases identical to TRBD1. The V segment lost 10 bases and the J segment 2 bases; nucleotides outside the gene matches: 11. The CDR3 length is 14 residues. Germline values: CDR1 LNHDA, CDR2 SQIVND (reference sequence). CDR3 in DNA: TGTGCCACATCCATAATAGGGGGCCCCTACGAGCAGTACTTC. This sequence encodes CATSIIGGPYEQYF.

J is TRBJ1-3 and V is TRBV5-1, with D uncertain. The CDR3 sequence is 13 residues long. Per germline, CDR1 SGHRS and CDR2 YFSETQ. V was shortened by 0 bases and J by 6 bases, with 7 bases between the two germline ends. The CDR3 coding sequence is TGCGCCAGCAGCTTGGACACCTTAAACACCATATATTTT. This translates into CASSLDTLNTIYF.

V gene TRBV5-1 combines with J gene TRBJ2-5; TRBD1 might be the D (5 bases). Germline V lookup: CDR1 SGHRS, CDR2 YFSETQ. V shed 4 bases and J shed 3 bases, with 13 bases lying between them. This CDR3 has 14 residues. In DNA, the CDR3 is TGCGCCAGCAGCCCCCGTAGCAGGGAAGAGACCCAGTACTTC. Amino acid sequence: CASSPRSREETQYF.

This chain connects TRBV7-3 to TRBJ1-1; D not resolved. The V gene lost 2 bases and the J gene lost 5 bases, with 9 bases spanning the gap. This CDR3 spans 13 amino acids. Germline V gene data show CDR1 as SGHTA and CDR2 as FQGTGA. CDR3 loop: CASSLGLGTEAFF. The CDR3, as DNA: TGTGCCAGCAGCTTAGGGTTGGGGACTGAAGCTTTCTTT.

The chain joins TRBV5-6 to TRBJ2-3, with TRBD2 identical over 8 bases. V lost 0 bases, J lost 8 bases, and 5 bases stayed unmatched. Germline CDR1 is SGHDT and CDR2 is YYEEEE. The CDR3 length is 14 residues. The CDR3 DNA reads as TGTGCCAGCAGCTTGGCGGGGGGGCCTTTTACGCAGTATTTT. This gives the protein CASSLAGGPFTQYF.

The genes are TRBV4-2 and TRBJ2-3, with TRBD2 matching 7 bases. Germline values: CDR1 LGHNA, CDR2 YNFKEQ. V lost 1 base, J lost 7 bases, and 11 bases stayed unmatched. The CDR3 loop spans 16 amino acids. CDR3 DNA sequence: TGTGCCAGCAGCCAAGTCGGATGGGAGGGCGTGAATACGCAGTATTTT. It specifies CASSQVGWEGVNTQYF.

This rearrangement joins TRBV9 to TRBJ2-3; 7 bases are shared with TRBD2. Germline CDR1 reads SGDLS; CDR2 reads YYNGEE. The CDR3 sequence is 14 residues long. J gave up 3 bases and V 4 bases, and 5 bases lay outside the gene matches. The CDR3 is CASSIRGGTDTQYF. The CDR3 nucleotides are TGTGCCAGCAGCATTCGCGGGGGTACAGATACGCAGTATTTT.

The chain carries TRBV19 and TRBJ2-1; no clear D gene. The V end was cut by 3 bases, the J end by 4 bases, with 10 bases between. The CDR3 loop spans 14 amino acids. Germline V gives CDR1 LNHDA, CDR2 SQIVND (reference sequence). The CDR3 DNA follows: TGTGCCAGTAGTATTTTGTCTACTTACAATGAGCAGTTCTTC. Translated, it gives CASSILSTYNEQFF.

V is TRBV19 and J is TRBJ1-3, with D uncertain. Between the trimmed V and J ends, which lost 3 bases and 4 bases, there was a span of 7 bases. CDR1 and CDR2 (germline): LNHDA, SQIVND (reference sequence). The CDR3 sequence is 13 residues long. CDR3 nucleotide sequence: TGTGCCAGTAGTATCGAGGGAGGAAACACCATATATTTT. It specifies CASSIEGGNTIYF.

This clone was recorded once. The V call is TRBV7-2, the J call TRBJ2-7; 9 nucleotides line up with TRBD2. V gave up 2 bases and J gave up 2 bases; unmatched junction bases: 7. Germline V gene sequence: CDR1 SGHTA, CDR2 FQGNSA. The CDR3 has 16 amino acids. The CDR3 DNA follows: TGTGCCAGCAGCTTAAGATATAGCGGGGGCGCCTACGAGCAGTACTTC. Its protein is CASSLRYSGGAYEQYF.

This rearrangement joins TRBV4-2 to TRBJ2-3; 8 nucleotides agree with TRBD2. The V gene end was trimmed by 0 bases and the J gene end by 9 bases; junction bases not matched to a gene: 11. Germline V lookup: CDR1 LGHNA, CDR2 YNFKEQ. This CDR3 region has 16 residues. The CDR3 spells CASSQEGRGGFETQYF. The CDR3 DNA reads TGTGCCAGCAGCCAAGAAGGCCGGGGGGGCTTCGAGACGCAGTATTTT.

The chain carries TRBV9 and TRBJ1-2; 10 bases align to TRBD1. The CDR3 has 15 residues. V dropped 4 bases and J dropped 2; count of bases not matched to a gene: 5. CDR1 SGDLS and CDR2 YYNGEE come from the germline V gene. CDR3 loop: CASSPRDRGNYGYTF. CDR3 sequence (DNA): TGTGCCAGCAGCCCCCGGGACAGGGGAAACTATGGCTACACCTTC.

The rearrangement uses TRBV28 and TRBJ2-1; TRBD2 might be the D (5 bases). The CDR3 spans 15 residues. V lost 1 base and J lost 7, with 14 bases in between. The germline gives CDR1 MDHEN, CDR2 SYDVKM. The CDR3 bases are TGTGCCAGCAGTTTATCCGGGCTAGCTCTTAATGAGCAGTTCTTC. Translated, it gives CASSLSGLALNEQFF. The whole variable domain, filled in from reference TRBV28 and TRBJ2-1, reads DVKVTQSSRYLVKRTGEKVFLECVQDMDHENMFWYRQDPGLGLRLIYFSYDVKMKEKGDIPEGYSVSREKKERFSLILESASTNQTSMYLCASSLSGLALNEQFFGPGTRLTVL.

The genes are TRBV19 and TRBJ1-2; D possibly corresponds to TRBD1 (6 bases). Trimming stripped 7 bases from V and 5 bases from J, with 17 bases between. Germline V gene data show CDR1 as LNHDA and CDR2 as SQIVND (reference sequence). This CDR3 contains 14 residues. CDR3 nucleotides: TGTGCCAGTACCCCATCGACAGGACAGTATGGCTACACCTTC. It specifies CASTPSTGQYGYTF.

The chain recombines TRBV7-9 with TRBJ2-3; possible D gene TRBD2, 5 bases. The germline V and J ends were trimmed by 4 bases and 2 bases, with 16 bases remaining between them. The CDR3 length is 16 residues. The germline gives CDR1 SEHNR, CDR2 FQNEAQ (reference sequence). The CDR3 loop reads CASSSLDSINTDTQYF. CDR3 in DNA: TGTGCCAGCAGCTCCCTGGACTCGATTAACACAGATACGCAGTATTTT.

The chain carries TRBV18 and TRBJ2-3; 8 bases are shared with TRBD1. Per the germline V gene, CDR1 is KGHSH and CDR2 is LQKENI. With V trimmed by 6 bases and J by 0 bases, 5 bases remained unmatched. CDR3 length equals 15 residues. The CDR3 protein is CASSRGQASTDTQYF. Here the CDR3 DNA reads TGTGCCAGCTCCCGGGGACAGGCTAGCACAGATACGCAGTATTTT. The variable domain in full, with the rest retrieved from reference TRBV18 and TRBJ2-3, is NAGVMQNPRHLVRRRGQEARLRCSPMKGHSHVYWYRQLPEEGLKFMVYLQKENIIDESGMPKERFSAEFPKEGPSILRIQQVVRGDSAAYFCASSRGQASTDTQYFGPGTRLTVL.

This clone was recorded only once. The chain couples TRBV7-2 to TRBJ1-4; tentative D call: TRBD1 (5 bases). From germline, CDR1 is SGHTA and CDR2 FQGNSA. The CDR3 extends over 14 amino acids. V lost 5 bases and J lost 0, with 7 bases in between. CDR3 coding DNA: TGTGCCAGCAGCCGACAGTCAACTAATGAAAAACTGTTTTTT. Its translation is CASSRQSTNEKLFF.

This clone was picked up one time. This chain uses TRBV29-1 with TRBJ2-5; 9 nucleotides line up with TRBD2. With V trimmed by 7 bases and J by 5 bases, 11 bases remained unmatched. CDR1 and CDR2 (germline): SQVTM, ANQGSEA. This CDR3 has 14 residues. CDR3 coding DNA: TGCAGCGGTTCAGGGAGTAGCGGGGGCGAGACCCAGTACTTC. Translation gives CSGSGSSGGETQYF.

The chain has TRBV6-5 and TRBJ2-1, with 8 bases aligning to TRBD2. J gave up 8 bases and V 0 bases, and 6 bases lay outside the gene matches. The CDR3 is 15 residues long. The germline V gene encodes CDR1 MNHEY and CDR2 SVGAGI. The CDR3 DNA is TGTGCCAGCAGTTACTCGCATGGACTAGCTGATGAGCAGTTCTTC. Its protein product is CASSYSHGLADEQFF.

The chain carries TRBV5-1 and TRBJ1-4; TRBD1 agrees at 8 bases. Germline CDR1 and CDR2: SGHRS and YFSETQ. This CDR3 contains 16 residues. J gave up 6 bases and V 0 bases, and 7 bases lay outside the gene matches. DNA for the CDR3: TGCGCCAGCAGCTTGGGACAGGGGAGTAGACATGAAAAACTGTTTTTT. Amino acids: CASSLGQGSRHEKLFF.

The rearrangement joins TRBV15 to TRBJ2-1; D not certain. This CDR3 has 16 amino acids. V lost 5 bases to trimming and J lost 9 bases, with 23 bases between them. Germline lookup yields CDR1 LNHNV and CDR2 YYDKDF (reference sequence). The CDR3 sequence is CATSRHHDRLIGEQFF. Here the CDR3 DNA reads TGTGCCACCAGCCGCCACCATGACCGGCTAATCGGTGAGCAGTTCTTC.

V usage is TRBV6-1 and J usage is TRBJ1-2; 8 positions agree with TRBD1. In germline, CDR1 is MNHNS, CDR2 SASEGT. The CDR3 runs 13 residues. The V and J ends lost 7 bases and 4 bases, in that order; junction bases with no gene match: 5. CDR3 coding DNA: TGTGCCAGCACCCAGACAGGGGCCTATGGCTACACCTTC. Protein sequence: CASTQTGAYGYTF.

The chain uses TRBV25-1 and TRBJ1-1; D perhaps matches TRBD1 (5 bases). CDR3 size: 16 residues. The germline V and J ends were trimmed by 2 bases and 4 bases, with 17 bases remaining between them. The germline V gene has CDR1 MGHDK and CDR2 SYGVNS. CDR3 sequence reads: CASSEDLGVRSTEAFF. CDR3 coding DNA: TGTGCCAGCAGTGAAGATCTAGGGGTCAGGAGCACTGAAGCTTTCTTT.

This sequence joins TRBV28 and TRBJ1-5; D gene unclear. Trimming left V 6 bases short and J 3 bases short, with 6 bases between. CDR3 size: 12 residues. Germline-derived CDR1 and CDR2 are MDHEN and SYDVKM. The CDR3 protein is CASRVHNQPQHF. In DNA form, the CDR3 reads TGTGCCAGCAGGGTACACAATCAGCCCCAGCATTTT.

The chain links TRBV9 to TRBJ1-3, with 7 bases identical to TRBD1. The V gene end was trimmed by 3 bases and the J gene end by 0 bases; junction bases not matched to a gene: 12. This CDR3 region has 18 residues. The germline CDR1 and CDR2 sequences are SGDLS and YYNGEE. CDR3 region: CASSGTPDREDSGNTIYF. CDR3 in DNA: TGTGCCAGCAGCGGGACCCCCGACAGGGAGGACTCTGGAAACACCATATATTTT. Full variable domain (remainder filled in from reference TRBV9 and TRBJ1-3): DSGVTQTPKHLITATGQRVTLRCSPRSGDLSVYWYQQSLDQGLQFLIQYYNGEERAKGNILERFSAQQFPDLHSELNLSSLELGDSALYFCASSGTPDREDSGNTIYFGEGSWLTVV.

The V call is TRBV6-6, the J call TRBJ1-2, with 7 nucleotides matching TRBD1. Per the germline V gene, CDR1 is MNHNY and CDR2 is SVGAGI (reference sequence). This CDR3 spans 14 amino acids. With 4 bases clipped from V and 2 bases from J, the junction kept 4 bases outside the gene matches. This chain's CDR3 is CASSFMTGNYGYTF. Written as DNA, the CDR3 is TGTGCCAGCAGTTTCATGACAGGGAACTATGGCTACACCTTC.

This chain connects TRBV5-1 to TRBJ1-1, with D tentatively TRBD1 (5 bases). The germline gives CDR1 SGHRS, CDR2 YFSETQ. The CDR3 has 13 residues. Trimming removed 7 bases from V and 0 bases from J, with 10 bases in between. In DNA form, the CDR3 reads TGCGCCAGCGGCGACAGTCTGAACACTGAAGCTTTCTTT. This codes for CASGDSLNTEAFF.

The chain is built from TRBV27 and TRBJ2-7, with TRBD1 identical over 7 bases. J lost 0 bases, V lost 5 bases, and 7 bases had no gene match. The CDR3 has 15 residues. Germline CDR1 MNHEY, CDR2 SMNVEV (reference sequence). The CDR3 sequence: CASSPKTGFSYEQYF. CDR3 coding DNA: TGTGCCAGCAGTCCCAAGACAGGGTTCTCCTACGAGCAGTACTTC.

The chain recombines TRBV6-1 with TRBJ2-5, with 7 bases fitting TRBD2. The CDR3 runs to 13 residues. CDR1 and CDR2 (germline): MNHNS, SASEGT. The J segment lost 0 bases and the V segment lost 6 bases, leaving 1 base of the junction unmatched. CDR3 amino acids: CASSGGYQETQYF. For the CDR3, the DNA is TGTGCCAGCAGCGGGGGGTACCAAGAGACCCAGTACTTC.

The chain has TRBV19 and TRBJ1-3, with D uncertain. Trimming cost V 2 bases and J 4 bases, with 9 bases left between them. The V gene's germline CDR1 is LNHDA and CDR2 SQIVND (reference sequence). The CDR3 has 14 residues. The CDR3 sequence: CASSILIGGNTIYF. DNA of the CDR3: TGTGCCAGTAGTATACTTATAGGGGGAAACACCATATATTTT.

This chain uses TRBV19 with TRBJ2-1, with D possibly TRBD1 on 6 matching bases. The V end lost 2 bases, the J end lost 2 bases, and 7 bases lay between the germline ends. Germline V lookup: CDR1 LNHDA, CDR2 SQIVND (reference sequence). The CDR3 contains 14 residues. CDR3: CASSIRDTYNEQFF. CDR3 in DNA: TGTGCCAGTAGTATAAGGGACACCTACAATGAGCAGTTCTTC.

The CDR3 reads CASSFRGDAYEQYF. As DNA, the CDR3 is TGTGCCAGCAGCTTTCGGGGGGACGCCTACGAGCAGTACTTC. This sequence joins TRBV11-3 and TRBJ2-7, with 7 nucleotides matching TRBD2. The germline gives CDR1 SGHNT, CDR2 YENEEA. With 3 bases clipped from V and 2 bases from J, the junction kept 4 bases outside the gene matches. CDR3 size: 14 residues.